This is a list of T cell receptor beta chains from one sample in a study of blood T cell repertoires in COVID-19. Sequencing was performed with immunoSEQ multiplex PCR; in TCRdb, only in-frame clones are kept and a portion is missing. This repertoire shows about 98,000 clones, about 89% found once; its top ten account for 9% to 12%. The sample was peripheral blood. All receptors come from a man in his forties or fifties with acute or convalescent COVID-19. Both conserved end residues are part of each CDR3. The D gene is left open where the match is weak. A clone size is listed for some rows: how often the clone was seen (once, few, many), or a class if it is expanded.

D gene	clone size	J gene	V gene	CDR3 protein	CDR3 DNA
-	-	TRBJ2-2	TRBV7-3	CASSLRAGELFF	TGTGCCAGCAGCTTAAGAGCCGGGGAGCTGTTTTTT
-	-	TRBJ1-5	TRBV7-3	CASSQPQHYSNQPQHF	TGTGCCAGCAGCCAACCACAGCATTATAGCAATCAGCCCCAGCATTTT
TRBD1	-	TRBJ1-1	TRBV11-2	CASSHGPGQGINTEAFF	TGTGCCAGCAGCCACGGGCCGGGACAGGGGATAAACACTGAAGCTTTCTTT
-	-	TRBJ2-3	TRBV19	CASSRRAVDTDTQYF	TGTGCCAGTAGTCGGAGGGCCGTAGACACAGATACGCAGTATTTT
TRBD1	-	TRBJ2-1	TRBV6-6	CASSYVTGGGEQFF	TGTGCCAGCAGTTACGTTACAGGGGGCGGTGAGCAGTTCTTC
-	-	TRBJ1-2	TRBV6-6	CASSPGTTNYGYTF	TGTGCCAGCAGCCCCGGGACAACTAACTATGGCTACACCTTC
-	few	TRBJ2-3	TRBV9	CASSVGTYTDTQYF	TGTGCCAGCAGCGTAGGGACTTACACAGATACGCAGTATTTT
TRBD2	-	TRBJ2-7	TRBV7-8	CASSLAGGAIEQYF	TGTGCCAGCAGCTTGGCGGGGGGGGCCATCGAGCAGTACTTC
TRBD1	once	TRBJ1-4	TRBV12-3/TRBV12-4	CASRINRGKLFF	TGTGCCAGCAGGATCAACAGGGGAAAACTGTTTTTT
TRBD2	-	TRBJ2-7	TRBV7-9	CASSLGLAGDYEQYF	TGTGCCAGCAGCTTGGGACTAGCGGGAGACTACGAGCAGTACTTC
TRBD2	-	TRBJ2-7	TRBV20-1	CSATEVRTSQPYEQYF	TGCAGTGCTACTGAAGTAAGGACTAGTCAGCCCTACGAGCAGTACTTC
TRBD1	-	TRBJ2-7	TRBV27	CASSPALGQPYEQYF	TGTGCCAGCAGTCCAGCACTGGGACAGCCTTACGAGCAGTACTTC
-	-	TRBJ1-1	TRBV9	CASSVGDTEAFF	TGTGCCAGCAGCGTCGGGGACACTGAAGCTTTCTTT
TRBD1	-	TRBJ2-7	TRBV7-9	CASSSNWTGSYEQYF	TGTGCCAGCAGCTCGAATTGGACAGGGAGCTACGAGCAGTACTTC
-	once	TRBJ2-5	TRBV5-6	CASSLTGLLYF	TGTGCCAGCAGCTTGACAGGCCTCCTGTACTTC
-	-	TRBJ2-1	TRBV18	CASSPSILRNNEQFF	TGTGCCAGCTCACCAAGTATACTTAGAAACAATGAGCAGTTCTTC
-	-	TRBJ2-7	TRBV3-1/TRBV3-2	CASSQAVSEQYF	TGTGCCAGCAGCCAAGCCGTATCCGAGCAGTACTTC
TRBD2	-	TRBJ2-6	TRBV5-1	CASSSEGLAGAGANVLTF	TGCGCCAGCAGCTCGGAGGGACTAGCGGGAGCTGGGGCCAACGTCCTGACTTTC
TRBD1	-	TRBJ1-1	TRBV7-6	CASKGQGYTEAFF	TGTGCCAGCAAGGGACAGGGGTACACTGAAGCTTTCTTT
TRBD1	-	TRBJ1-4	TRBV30	CAIGTGTNEKLFF	TGTGCCATAGGGACAGGAACTAATGAAAAACTGTTTTTT
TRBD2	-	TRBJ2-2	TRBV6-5	CASSGGNTGELFF	TGTGCCAGCTCGGGGGGAAACACCGGGGAGCTGTTTTTT
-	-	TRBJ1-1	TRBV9	CASSPTGRLNTEAFF	TGTGCCAGCAGCCCTACGGGGAGACTGAACACTGAAGCTTTCTTT
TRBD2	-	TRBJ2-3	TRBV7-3	CASSLGLAGRAADTQYF	TGTGCCAGCAGCTTAGGGCTAGCGGGGAGGGCCGCGGATACGCAGTATTTT
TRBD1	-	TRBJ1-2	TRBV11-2	CASSLGGTGGSGYTF	TGTGCCAGCAGCTTAGGTGGGACAGGGGGTAGTGGCTACACCTTC
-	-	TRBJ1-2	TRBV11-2	CASSLDLRGGYTF	TGTGCCAGCAGCTTAGACCTCCGGGGGGGCTACACCTTC
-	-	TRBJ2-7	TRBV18	CASSPTPTAYEQYF	TGTGCCAGCTCACCAACACCGACAGCGTACGAGCAGTACTTC
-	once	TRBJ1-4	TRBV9	CASSVGGINEKLFF	TGTGCCAGCAGCGTAGGAGGGATTAATGAAAAACTGTTTTTT
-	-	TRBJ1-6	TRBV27	CASSLYGGLDSPLHF	TGTGCCAGCAGTTTATATGGGGGCTTGGATTCACCCCTCCACTTT
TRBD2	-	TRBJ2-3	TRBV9	CASSTLARPDTQYF	TGTGCCAGCAGCACACTAGCGCGGCCAGATACGCAGTATTTT
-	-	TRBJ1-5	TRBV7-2	CASSLFSGNQPQHF	TGTGCCAGCAGCTTATTCTCGGGGAATCAGCCCCAGCATTTT
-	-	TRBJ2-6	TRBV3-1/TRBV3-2	CASSYHRAGANVLTF	TGTGCCAGCAGCTACCACAGGGCTGGGGCCAACGTCCTGACTTTC
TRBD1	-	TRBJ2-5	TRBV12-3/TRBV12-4	CASSPDREETQYF	TGTGCCAGCAGTCCTGACAGGGAAGAGACCCAGTACTTC
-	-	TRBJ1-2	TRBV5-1	CASRKGAVGLANYGYTF	TGCGCCAGCAGAAAAGGGGCCGTGGGGTTAGCTAACTATGGCTACACCTTC
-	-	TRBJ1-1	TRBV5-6	CASSLRGGTMNTEAFF	TGTGCCAGCAGCTTGCGAGGCGGCACCATGAACACTGAAGCTTTCTTT
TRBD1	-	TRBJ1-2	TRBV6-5	CASRTTGATNYGYTF	TGTGCCAGCAGAACGACAGGGGCCACTAACTATGGCTACACCTTC
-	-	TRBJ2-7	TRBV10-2	CASLDGSYEQYF	TGCGCCAGCCTCGACGGGAGCTACGAGCAGTACTTC
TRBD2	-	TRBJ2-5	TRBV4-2	CASSPSGRQETQYF	TGTGCCAGCAGCCCTAGCGGGAGACAAGAGACCCAGTACTTC
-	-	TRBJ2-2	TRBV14	CASSAGQRASTGELFF	TGTGCCAGCAGCGCGGGACAGAGAGCATCCACCGGGGAGCTGTTTTTT
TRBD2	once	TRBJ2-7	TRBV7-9	CASSSSGSANEQYF	TGTGCCAGCAGTTCTAGCGGGAGTGCGAACGAGCAGTACTTC
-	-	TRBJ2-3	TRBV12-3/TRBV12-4	CASTLGRLDTQYF	TGTGCCAGTACCCTGGGGAGGTTGGATACGCAGTATTTT
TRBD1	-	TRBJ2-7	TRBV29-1	CSVIGQGYEQYF	TGCAGCGTTATTGGACAGGGATACGAGCAGTACTTC
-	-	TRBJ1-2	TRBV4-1	CASSHERLGIREYGYTF	TGCGCCAGCAGCCACGAGAGGCTAGGGATCCGGGAATATGGCTACACCTTC
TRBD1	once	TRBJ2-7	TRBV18	CASSPGTGDYEQYF	TGTGCCAGCTCACCCGGGACAGGGGATTACGAGCAGTACTTC
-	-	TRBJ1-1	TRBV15	CATSRDVGGIHTEAFF	TGTGCCACCAGCAGAGACGTCGGGGGGATTCACACTGAAGCTTTCTTT
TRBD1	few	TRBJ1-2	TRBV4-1	CASSRPGQGGGYTF	TGCGCCAGCAGCCGACCGGGACAGGGAGGTGGCTACACCTTC
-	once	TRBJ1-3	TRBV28	CASTTFGRGSGNTIYF	TGTGCCAGCACCACTTTTGGGAGGGGCTCTGGAAACACCATATATTTT